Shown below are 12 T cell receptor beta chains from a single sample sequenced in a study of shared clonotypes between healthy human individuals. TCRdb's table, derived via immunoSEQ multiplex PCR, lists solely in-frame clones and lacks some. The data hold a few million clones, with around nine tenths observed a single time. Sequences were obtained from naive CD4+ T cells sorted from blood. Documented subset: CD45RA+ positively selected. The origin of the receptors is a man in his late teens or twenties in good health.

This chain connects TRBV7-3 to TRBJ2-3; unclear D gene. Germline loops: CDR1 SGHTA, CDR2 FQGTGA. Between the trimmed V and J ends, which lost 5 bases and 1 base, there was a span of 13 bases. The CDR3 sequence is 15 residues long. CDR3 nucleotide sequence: TGTGCCAGCAGCGCCCAATTCGGGCGCACAGATACGCAGTATTTT. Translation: CASSAQFGRTDTQYF.

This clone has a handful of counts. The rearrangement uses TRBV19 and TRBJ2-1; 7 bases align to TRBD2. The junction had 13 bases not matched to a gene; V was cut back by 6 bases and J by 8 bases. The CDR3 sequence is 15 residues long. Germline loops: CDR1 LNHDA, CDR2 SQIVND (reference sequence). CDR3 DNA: TGTGCCAGTAGCCCAAGACTAGCCCTCTTGGATGAGCAGTTCTTC. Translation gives CASSPRLALLDEQFF. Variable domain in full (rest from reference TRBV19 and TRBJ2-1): DGGITQSPKYLFRKEGQNVTLSCEQNLNHDAMYWYRQDPGQGLRLIYYSQIVNDFQKGDIAEGYSVSREKKESFPLTVTSAQKNPTAFYLCASSPRLALLDEQFFGPGTRLTVL.

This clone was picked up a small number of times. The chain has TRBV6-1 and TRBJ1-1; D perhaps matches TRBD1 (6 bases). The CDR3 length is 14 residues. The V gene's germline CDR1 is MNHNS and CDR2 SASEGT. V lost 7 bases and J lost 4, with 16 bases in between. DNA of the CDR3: TGTGCCAGCACCAGTACAGGGTCGGGCACTGAAGCTTTCTTT. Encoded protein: CASTSTGSGTEAFF.

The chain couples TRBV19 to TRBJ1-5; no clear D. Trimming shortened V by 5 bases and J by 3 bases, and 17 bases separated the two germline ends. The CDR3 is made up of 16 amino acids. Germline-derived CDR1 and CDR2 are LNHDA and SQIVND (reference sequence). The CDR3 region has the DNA TGTGCCAGTAGTGCCCTCCTGGGCGGGTCCAATCAGCCCCAGCATTTT. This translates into CASSALLGGSNQPQHF.

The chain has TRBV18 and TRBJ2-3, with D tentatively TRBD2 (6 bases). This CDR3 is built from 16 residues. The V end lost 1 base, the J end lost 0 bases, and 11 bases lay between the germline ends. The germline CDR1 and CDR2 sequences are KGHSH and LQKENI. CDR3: CASSPLSGPSTDTQYF. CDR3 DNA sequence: TGTGCCAGCTCACCACTGAGCGGGCCTAGCACAGATACGCAGTATTTT.

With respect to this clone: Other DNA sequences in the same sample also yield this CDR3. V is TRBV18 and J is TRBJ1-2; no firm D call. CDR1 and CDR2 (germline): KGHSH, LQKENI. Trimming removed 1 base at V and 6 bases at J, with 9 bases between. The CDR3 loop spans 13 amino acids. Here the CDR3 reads CASSPRGRDGYTF. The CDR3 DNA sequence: TGTGCCAGCTCACCACGGGGTCGGGATGGCTACACCTTC.

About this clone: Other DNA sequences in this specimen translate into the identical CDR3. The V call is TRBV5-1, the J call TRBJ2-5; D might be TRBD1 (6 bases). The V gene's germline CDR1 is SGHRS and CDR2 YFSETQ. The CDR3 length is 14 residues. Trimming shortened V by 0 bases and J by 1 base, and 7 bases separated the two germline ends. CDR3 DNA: TGCGCCAGCAGCTTGGTGGACAGCCAAGAGACCCAGTACTTC. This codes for CASSLVDSQETQYF.

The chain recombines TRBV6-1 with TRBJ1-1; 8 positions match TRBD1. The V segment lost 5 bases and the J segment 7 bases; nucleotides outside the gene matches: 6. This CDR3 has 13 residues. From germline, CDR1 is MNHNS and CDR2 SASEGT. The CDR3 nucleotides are TGTGCCAGCAGTTCCGGACAGGGTGGTGAAGCTTTCTTT. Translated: CASSSGQGGEAFF.

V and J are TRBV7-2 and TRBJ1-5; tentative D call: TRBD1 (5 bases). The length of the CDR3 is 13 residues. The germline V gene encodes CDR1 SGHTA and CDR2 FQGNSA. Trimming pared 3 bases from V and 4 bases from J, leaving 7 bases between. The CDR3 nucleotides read TGTGCCAGCAGCTTCAGGGAAAATCAGCCCCAGCATTTT. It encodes CASSFRENQPQHF. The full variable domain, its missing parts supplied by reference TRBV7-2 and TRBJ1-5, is GAGVSQSPSNKVTEKGKDVELRCDPISGHTALYWYRQSLGQGLEFLIYFQGNSAPDKSGLPSDRFSAERTGGSVSTLTIQRTQQEDSAVYLCASSFRENQPQHFGDGTRLSIL.

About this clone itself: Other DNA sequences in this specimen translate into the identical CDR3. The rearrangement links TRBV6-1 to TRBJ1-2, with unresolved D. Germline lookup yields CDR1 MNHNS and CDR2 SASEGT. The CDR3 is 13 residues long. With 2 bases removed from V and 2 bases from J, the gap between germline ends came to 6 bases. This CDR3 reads CASSERLNYGYTF. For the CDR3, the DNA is TGTGCCAGCAGTGAACGGCTAAACTATGGCTACACCTTC.

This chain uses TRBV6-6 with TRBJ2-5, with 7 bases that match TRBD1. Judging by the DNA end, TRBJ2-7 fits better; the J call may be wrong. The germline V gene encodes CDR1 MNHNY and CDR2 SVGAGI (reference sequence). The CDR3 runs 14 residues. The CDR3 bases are TGTGCCAGCAGTTATGGGGACAGAACCTACGAGCAGTACTTC. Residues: CASSYGDRTYEQYF.

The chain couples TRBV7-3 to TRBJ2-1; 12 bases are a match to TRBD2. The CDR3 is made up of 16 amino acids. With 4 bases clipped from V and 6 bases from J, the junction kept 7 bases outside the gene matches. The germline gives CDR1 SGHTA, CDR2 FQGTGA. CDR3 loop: CASSSTSGGPANEQFF. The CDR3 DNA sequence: TGTGCCAGCAGCTCGACTAGCGGGGGCCCTGCCAATGAGCAGTTCTTC.